The present T cell receptor beta chain was sequenced within a study of T-cell memory formation after mild COVID-19. Looking at the study overall: In these data, TCR clusters were largely donor specific.

CDR3 length: 16 amino acids. The germline CDR1 and CDR2 sequences are GTSNPN and SVGIG (reference sequence). V lost 3 bases and J lost 5, with 20 bases in between. Findings of the study overall: CD4+ contracting clones were mainly CM and EM; CD8+ ones, EMRA. CD4/CD8 balance characterized clones contracting day 15 to 85, and CD4+ skew characterized later expanders.

This clonotype was picked up a small number of times. The antigen is undetermined. The TCR alpha and TCR beta cDNA libraries, bearing sample barcodes and UMIs, were generated by 5'RACE using constant-segment primers. From the 5' RACE reads, TCRdb called clonotypes with MiXCR, one entry per CDR3 protein. The table lists 350,000 to 500,000 distinct CDR3 sequences, over 15% of them singletons. Sequences were obtained from PBMCs or a T cell subset sorted from them (not recorded which). The chain couples TRBV30 to TRBJ2-1; possible D gene TRBD2, 6 bases. This sequence originates from a man aged 18 to 35 who had mild COVID-19 (a few samples of this study predate the infection). Cell type and time point are not known. CDR3 DNA sequence: TGTGCCTGGAGAGATATACGGGGGATTTTGGACAATGAGCAGTTCTTC. This sequence encodes CAWRDIRGILDNEQFF. Based on the CDR3 plus reference TRBV30 and TRBJ2-1, the full variable domain is SQTIHQWPATLVQPVGSPLSLECTVEGTSNPNLYWYRQAAGRGLQLLFYSVGIGQISSEVPQNLSASRPQDRQFILSSKKLLLSDSGFYLCAWRDIRGILDNEQFFGPGTRLTVL.